The source of this T cell receptor beta chain is a study of early T cells in non-severe SARS-CoV-2 infection. Overall study: Chains were not paired, and sequencing was done on bulk RNA from unsorted whole blood. Points from the study as a whole: Clonotype matching in VDJdb favored anti-spike CD8 responses and did not capture private and CD4 specificities.

Germline V gene data show CDR1 as LNHNV and CDR2 as YYDKDF (reference sequence). This CDR3 has 13 residues. Deletions cut 0 bases from V and 7 bases from J, with 9 bases between. Comments on this clonotype: Antigen specificity is unknown.

Each cDNA molecule carried a unique molecular identifier. TCRdb analysed the 5' RACE reads with MiXCR anew, one entry per CDR3 protein. Counted here are approximately 88,000 distinct CDR3 sequences, 12% to 15% occurring once; the ten biggest clones make up around 1.5%. The chain links TRBV15 to TRBJ1-2; D unclear. Source material: whole blood. The TCR sequence derives from an adult who was a healthcare worker with PCR-confirmed SARS-CoV-2 infection or an uninfected control (not recorded which). CDR3: CATSRDHLAGYTF. CDR3 in DNA: TGTGCCACCAGCAGAGATCATCTGGCTGGCTACACCTTC.